These 27 T cell receptor beta chains were all obtained from the same sample, sequenced in a study of T cell changes during pregnancy in multiple sclerosis (dated by TCRdb to about 2019). The method was the immunoSEQ multiplex PCR assay. Imported from immuneACCESS, the table was reduced by TCRdb to in-frame sequences with V and J called. These copies leave out some clones; in studies compared against another copy, an unresolved V gene accounts for under half, and the cause of the remainder is not known. Here the sample has about 69,000 clones; approximately 91% occur a single time. 1.4% of the sample lies in the top ten. This specimen consisted of peripheral blood, obtained in the third trimester of pregnancy. These receptors came from a female donor with multiple sclerosis, enrolled in a pregnancy study.

J is TRBJ1-2 and V is TRBV6-5; possibly TRBD1 for D (6 bases). The germline V and J ends were trimmed by 0 bases and 5 bases, with 13 bases remaining between them. The CDR3 is made up of 15 amino acids. The germline gives CDR1 MNHEY, CDR2 SVGAGI. CDR3 amino acids: CASSYSGGGGYGYTF. CDR3 coding DNA: TGTGCCAGCAGTTACTCGGGGGGCGGGGGGTATGGCTACACCTTC.

CDR3 in amino acids: CASREGLGNEKLFF. CDR3 bases: TGTGCCAGCCGAGAGGGCTTGGGTAATGAAAAACTGTTTTTT. This sequence joins TRBV6-1 and TRBJ1-4; D remains unclear. This CDR3 region has 14 residues. Germline CDR1 MNHNS, CDR2 SASEGT. Trimming removed 8 bases at V and 4 bases at J, with 14 bases between.

The chain joins TRBV7-8 to TRBJ2-1; TRBD2 agrees at 9 bases. J was trimmed by 4 bases and V by 5 bases; bases with no gene match: 9. This CDR3 has 16 amino acids. Germline V gene data show CDR1 as SGHVS and CDR2 as FQNEAQ. The CDR3, as DNA: TGTGCCAGCAGCCCAAGAGCGGGGGGACGGTACAATGAGCAGTTCTTC. Its translation is CASSPRAGGRYNEQFF.

This clone was observed a single time. The gene calls are TRBV2 and TRBJ2-1, with D possibly TRBD2 on 6 matching bases. Germline V CDR1 and CDR2: SNHLY, FYNNEI. The length of the CDR3 is 14 residues. Trimming stripped 7 bases from V and 3 bases from J, with 13 bases between. This chain's CDR3 is CASNHIGSYNEQFF. The CDR3 DNA is TGTGCCAGCAATCACATCGGGAGCTACAATGAGCAGTTCTTC.

The V call is TRBV29-1, the J call TRBJ1-5; no clear D. V was clipped by 4 bases and J by 3 bases, with 10 bases between them. Germline V gives CDR1 SQVTM, CDR2 ANQGSEA. The CDR3 contains 13 residues. CDR3 region: CSVGEQYNQPQHF. The CDR3 DNA reads as TGCAGCGTTGGAGAACAGTACAATCAGCCCCAGCATTTT.

The chain carries TRBV10-3 and TRBJ1-1, with 7 positions matching TRBD1. In germline, CDR1 is ENHRY, CDR2 SYGVKD. V lost 2 bases and J lost 2; bases outside the gene matches: 2. The CDR3 has 14 amino acids. This CDR3 is CAISEGTANTEAFF. The CDR3 coding sequence is TGTGCCATCAGTGAGGGGACAGCCAACACTGAAGCTTTCTTT.

This CDR3 reads CASSLGTGLPYEQYF. As DNA, the CDR3 is TGCGCCAGCAGCTTGGGGACAGGGCTCCCCTACGAGCAGTACTTC. The chain is built from TRBV5-1 and TRBJ2-7; 8 nucleotides line up with TRBD1. CDR1 SGHRS and CDR2 YFSETQ come from the germline V gene. The CDR3 is made up of 15 amino acids. V lost 0 bases to trimming and J lost 2 bases; unmatched junction nucleotides: 4.

V and J are TRBV9 and TRBJ2-3, with D possibly being TRBD2 (5 bases). The V end lost 4 bases, the J end lost 8 bases, and 11 bases lay between the germline ends. In germline, CDR1 is SGDLS, CDR2 YYNGEE. This CDR3 spans 12 amino acids. CDR3 sequence reads: CASSPSEGTQYF. The CDR3 DNA follows: TGTGCCAGCAGCCCCAGTGAGGGTACGCAGTATTTT.

This chain connects TRBV5-4 to TRBJ2-7, with 8 bases matching TRBD1. Germline V gene lookup returns CDR1 SGHNT and CDR2 YYREEE (reference sequence). V lost 4 bases and J lost 4; bases outside the gene matches: 4. The CDR3 is 13 residues long. The CDR3 region has the DNA TGTGCCAGCAGCGCAGGACAGGGATACGAGCAGTACTTC. Its protein is CASSAGQGYEQYF.

This clone was counted once. V is TRBV7-9 and J is TRBJ2-5, with 8 bases that match TRBD1. Per the germline V gene, CDR1 is SEHNR and CDR2 is FQNEAQ (reference sequence). The CDR3 totals 17 residues. V was pared by 3 bases and J by 2 bases, with 11 bases of the junction left unmatched. CDR3: CASSLIYGQGSQETQYF. The CDR3, as DNA: TGTGCCAGCAGCTTGATATACGGACAGGGCTCTCAAGAGACCCAGTACTTC.

The chain employs TRBV5-6 and TRBJ1-3; weak D call: TRBD1 (6 bases). This CDR3 has 15 amino acids. The V end was cut by 3 bases, the J end by 0 bases, with 10 bases between. The germline gives CDR1 SGHDT, CDR2 YYEEEE. CDR3 nucleotide sequence: TGTGCCAGCAGCTGGACAGCCACCTCTGGAAACACCATATATTTT. Protein sequence: CASSWTATSGNTIYF.

This chain uses TRBV2 with TRBJ2-7, with 8 bases lining up with TRBD1. The V and J ends lost 8 bases and 6 bases, in that order; junction bases with no gene match: 24. This CDR3 contains 18 residues. Germline V CDR1 and CDR2: SNHLY, FYNNEI. The CDR3 coding sequence is TGTGCCAGCGGGGGCCGGGACAGGTCGGTCGTCTTCCCCACCGAGCAGTACTTC. This sequence encodes CASGGRDRSVVFPTEQYF. The variable domain in full, completed from reference TRBV2 and TRBJ2-7, reads EPEVTQTPSHQVTQMGQEVILRCVPISNHLYFYWYRQILGQKVEFLVSFYNNEISEKSEIFDDQFSVERPDGSNFTLKIRSTKLEDSAMYFCASGGRDRSVVFPTEQYFGPGTRLTVT.

V and J are TRBV5-1 and TRBJ2-2; TRBD2 matches at 8 bases. CDR1 and CDR2 from the germline V gene are SGHRS and YFSETQ. Trimming cost V 3 bases and J 1 base; bases outside gene matches: 2. CDR3 length: 15 amino acids. The CDR3 here is CASSWGLGNTGELFF. The CDR3 DNA reads as TGCGCCAGCAGCTGGGGACTAGGGAACACCGGGGAGCTGTTTTTT.

This clone was seen only once. The chain recombines TRBV7-9 with TRBJ1-1; D uncertain. Trimming cost V 5 bases and J 0 bases, with 10 bases left between them. Germline CDR1 SEHNR, CDR2 FQNEAQ (reference sequence). The CDR3 has 14 residues. The CDR3 region is CASSPSGLNTEAFF. CDR3 nucleotides: TGTGCCAGCAGCCCCTCAGGCTTGAACACTGAAGCTTTCTTT.

This clone was observed at least ten times. This chain uses TRBV27 with TRBJ2-7; 8 bases map to TRBD1. The length of the CDR3 is 14 residues. Trimming at V came to 3 bases and at J to 7 bases, leaving 8 bases not matched to a gene. Per germline, CDR1 MNHEY and CDR2 SMNVEV (reference sequence). The CDR3 is CASSFRRQGREQYF. CDR3 bases: TGTGCCAGCAGTTTCCGCCGACAGGGGCGGGAGCAGTACTTC.

This chain connects TRBV7-3 to TRBJ1-6, with a possible D match to TRBD1 (5 bases). The CDR3 length is 15 residues. Per germline, CDR1 SGHTA and CDR2 FQGTGA. V dropped 1 base and J dropped 7 bases, with 11 bases sitting between them. CDR3: CASSLNARGNSPLHF. CDR3 DNA sequence: TGTGCCAGCAGCTTAAACGCTAGGGGCAATTCACCCCTCCACTTT.

This chain uses TRBV27 with TRBJ2-5, with D possibly TRBD1 on 6 matching bases. In germline, CDR1 is MNHEY, CDR2 SMNVEV (reference sequence). Deletions cut 4 bases from V and 5 bases from J, with 8 bases between. The CDR3 is made up of 12 amino acids. In nucleotides, the CDR3 is TGTGCCAGCAGTTCAGGGGAGGAGACCCAGTACTTC. Its protein product is CASSSGEETQYF.

The chain employs TRBV5-5 and TRBJ1-2; 7 bases fit TRBD1. V lost 5 bases, J lost 3 bases, and 7 bases stayed unmatched. Looked up from germline, CDR1 is SGHKS and CDR2 is YYEKEE (reference sequence). This CDR3 spans 14 amino acids. CDR3 bases: TGTGCCAGCAGTCAGCTTACAGGGGACTATGGCTACACCTTC. As protein: CASSQLTGDYGYTF.

The rearrangement uses TRBV5-1 and TRBJ2-7, with 7 bases fitting TRBD2. The CDR3 has 16 residues. CDR1 and CDR2 from the germline V gene are SGHRS and YFSETQ. The V segment lost 0 bases and the J segment 3 bases; nucleotides outside the gene matches: 9. CDR3 sequence (DNA): TGCGCCAGCAGCTTGGAGCGGGGCGAGGTCAGCTACGAGCAGTACTTC. Translation: CASSLERGEVSYEQYF.

This chain connects TRBV18 to TRBJ2-7, with 9 nucleotides matching TRBD1. This CDR3 has 15 amino acids. The V gene end was trimmed by 3 bases and the J gene end by 3 bases; junction bases not matched to a gene: 6. Germline V lookup: CDR1 KGHSH, CDR2 LQKENI. DNA for the CDR3: TGTGCCAGCTCACCTTCCGGGACAGGGAACTACGAGCAGTACTTC. Protein sequence: CASSPSGTGNYEQYF.

The rearrangement joins TRBV18 to TRBJ1-2; possible D gene TRBD1, 5 bases. The CDR3 is 13 residues long. V gave up 4 bases and J gave up 10 bases, with 16 bases separating them. From germline, CDR1 is KGHSH and CDR2 LQKENI. The CDR3 DNA reads as TGTGCCAGCTCACTTGCCCTACGGGACTCCTACACCTTC. It translates to CASSLALRDSYTF.

The chain carries TRBV7-3 and TRBJ1-2, with no clear D. V lost 0 bases and J 7 bases, leaving 15 bases between the germline ends. CDR1 is SGHTA, CDR2 FQGTGA, per germline. CDR3 size: 15 residues. The DNA of the CDR3 is TGTGCCAGCAGCTTAACGTATTCCGGGTCGGGTGGCTACACCTTC. Translation gives CASSLTYSGSGGYTF.

This chain connects TRBV15 to TRBJ1-2; TRBD1 might be the D (5 bases). The CDR3 loop spans 15 amino acids. In germline, CDR1 is LNHNV, CDR2 YYDKDF (reference sequence). Trimming took 5 bases from V and 2 from J, leaving 15 bases between them. The DNA of the CDR3 is TGTGCCACCAGCGCCCGGACACGAGCCAACTATGGCTACACCTTC. This sequence encodes CATSARTRANYGYTF. Supplemented by reference TRBV15 and TRBJ1-2, the full variable domain reads DAMVIQNPRYQVTQFGKPVTLSCSQTLNHNVMYWYQQKSSQAPKLLFHYYDKDFNNEADTPDNFQSRRPNTSFCFLDIRSPGLGDTAMYLCATSARTRANYGYTFGSGTRLTVV.

This clone was recorded only once. V usage is TRBV7-3 and J usage is TRBJ2-5; a weak D match, TRBD2 (5 bases). Trimming took 5 bases from V and 5 from J, leaving 15 bases between them. The CDR3 has 14 residues. Germline V gene data show CDR1 as SGHTA and CDR2 as FQGTGA. The CDR3 nucleotides read TGTGCCAGCAGCCCCCACGGGGTGCGGGAGACCCAGTACTTC. Protein product: CASSPHGVRETQYF.

The chain employs TRBV4-3 and TRBJ2-7, with D possibly matching TRBD1 (5 bases). CDR1 and CDR2 from the germline V gene are LGHNA and YSLEER. The V and J ends lost 0 bases and 1 base respectively, with 7 bases between them. This CDR3 region has 14 residues. The DNA of the CDR3 is TGCGCCAGCAGCCAAGACAGACAGTCCTACGAGCAGTACTTC. Residues: CASSQDRQSYEQYF.

The chain links TRBV7-9 to TRBJ1-6, with D unresolved. The CDR3 extends over 16 amino acids. Germline loops: CDR1 SEHNR, CDR2 FQNEAQ (reference sequence). The germline V and J ends were trimmed by 5 bases and 7 bases, with 18 bases remaining between them. The DNA of the CDR3 is TGTGCCAGCAGCCCAACCCGCGGGGTGACAAATTCACCCCTCCACTTT. It yields the protein CASSPTRGVTNSPLHF.

CDR3 sequence: CAWSPSRQIPNEKLFF. For the CDR3, the DNA is TGTGCCTGGAGTCCGTCGAGACAGATTCCTAATGAAAAACTGTTTTTT. This chain uses TRBV30 with TRBJ1-4; tentatively, D is TRBD1 (5 bases). The V and J ends lost 2 bases and 3 bases respectively, with 16 bases between them. Germline V gene data show CDR1 as GTSNPN and CDR2 as SVGIG (reference sequence). CDR3 length: 16 residues. Looking up the rest from reference TRBV30 and TRBJ1-4 gives the full variable domain: SQTIHQWPATLVQPVGSPLSLECTVEGTSNPNLYWYRQAAGRGLQLLFYSVGIGQISSEVPQNLSASRPQDRQFILSSKKLLLSDSGFYLCAWSPSRQIPNEKLFFGSGTQLSVL.